The following is a TCR beta chain sequence with its context. Its antigen is as yet unknown. Sequenced by immunoSEQ multiplex PCR; TCRdb stores in-frame clones only, minus some. The repertoire has roughly 100,000 clones, roughly nine tenths of them found once; the top ten carry around 3.3%. Samples of blood were obtained at baseline, on cycle 4 day 1, and on cycle 7 day 1. CDR3 length equals 15 residues. V lost 0 bases to trimming and J lost 2 bases, with 12 bases between them. From germline, CDR1 is SGHRS and CDR2 YFSETQ. This sample is part of a study of OX40 agonist ivuxolimab in advanced cancers. The wider study: Patients' therapy was ivuxolimab, an antibody that acts as an agonist of OX40 (CD134).

Broader study findings: In the 0.1-3.0 mg/kg groups, partial responders showed among the lowest expansion.

The rearrangement joins TRBV5-1 to TRBJ2-7; D ambiguous. The sequences come from CD4+ or CD8+ T cells sorted from blood, collected in a trial of the OX40 agonist ivuxolimab. This clonotype was sampled from an adult with an advanced solid tumor such as melanoma, head and neck, liver or kidney cancer. This chain's CDR3 is CASSLDLGLTYEQYF. The DNA for the CDR3 is TGCGCCAGCAGCTTGGATCTAGGGCTGACCTACGAGCAGTACTTC.